This TCR beta chain was recovered during a study of cytomegalovirus exposure and HLA in healthy donors. Study results and caveats: The listing of roughly 160 TCR beta chains classed them as cytomegalovirus-associated. In vitro data verified a few CMV-associated chains as specific for CMV antigens. As a later analysis revealed, most CMV-associated TCR beta chains appeared HLA-restricted. The analysis excluded some indistinguishable V segments, including TRBV6-2 and TRBV6-3.

This CDR3 contains 16 residues. Germline CDR1 SGHDN, CDR2 FVKESK. The junction had 6 bases not matched to a gene; V was cut back by 4 bases and J by 0 bases. With regard to this clone: Its target is not known.

The PCR was carried out with 60 Vbeta primers and 13 Jbeta primers. Libraries were prepared by immunoSEQ multiplex PCR; TCRdb keeps only in-frame clonotypes and omits some of them. Of 150,000 or so clones listed, 65% to 85% are singletons. Input material: PBMCs. The gene calls are TRBV14 and TRBJ1-1; 9 nucleotides align to TRBD1. This TCR was sampled from a woman aged 40 to 50 in good health and CMV-seropositive. In nucleotides, the CDR3 is TGTGCCAGCAGCCTTAGGACAGGGGTATTGAACACTGAAGCTTTCTTT. The encoded protein is CASSLRTGVLNTEAFF.